This TCR beta chain appears in the sequencing data of a study of T cells in Graves' hyperthyroidism and ophthalmopathy. Study conclusions and caveats: Blood also held most thyroid clonotypes expanded beyond 0.001. In validation, the model predicted ophthalmopathy. These predictions came a median roughly 6 months before onset.

Those with hyperthyroidism were 18 to 65 years old, newly diagnosed, and ill for under 2 months. The TCR beta CDR3 regions underwent amplification using RNA transcripts as the source. In the first-round RT-PCR of the TCR CDR3, the HTBI primer set was used. TCRdb used MiXCR to reprocess the multiplex PCR reads, holding one entry per CDR3 protein. Of fewer than 600,000 distinct CDR3 sequences in the sample, 13% to 15% were seen once. This clonotype was seen more than once but under ten times. What it binds is unknown. The receptor was isolated from a woman between 18 and 30 years old with Graves' hyperthyroidism. What was sequenced was blood.

CDR3 sequence (DNA): TGTGCCAGCAGGACCGGAGGGGGCAACTATGGCTACACCTTC. This gives the protein CASRTGGGNYGYTF. V is TRBV7-9 and J is TRBJ1-2; 7 nucleotides agree with TRBD1. With 6 bases clipped from V and 2 bases from J, the junction kept 6 bases outside the gene matches. The V gene's germline CDR1 is SEHNR and CDR2 FQNEAQ (reference sequence). This CDR3 spans 14 amino acids.